The rows below give T cell receptor beta chains drawn from one sample of a study of T cells in Graves' hyperthyroidism and ophthalmopathy. TCRdb called the multiplex PCR reads again in MiXCR, with one record for every CDR3 protein. The data contain roughly 400,000 distinct CDR3 sequences, 11% to 15% of them singletons. The specimen was blood. The receptors shown here come from a man in his fifties or sixties with Graves' ophthalmopathy. CDR3s include the opening cysteine and the closing phenylalanine or tryptophan. A D gene is named only where the DNA matches it firmly. Expanded clones are given a class, and other clones once, few, many or no size at all.

>TRBJ1-2|few|.|TRBV29-1
CSVDSPSGEGGYTF
TGCAGCGTTGATTCCCCATCCGGGGAAGGCGGCTACACCTTC
>TRBJ2-7|.|.|TRBV6-2/TRBV6-3
CASSFLGPYEQYF
TGTGCCAGCAGTTTCTTGGGCCCCTACGAGCAGTACTTC
>TRBJ2-5|many|.|TRBV6-1
CASSRDFDSVVYF
TGTGCCAGCAGCAGAGACTTCGACTCAGTGGTGTACTTC
>TRBJ2-3|.|TRBD1|TRBV19
CASRGGQGVDTQYF
TGTGCCAGTAGGGGCGGACAGGGGGTAGATACGCAGTATTTT
>TRBJ2-2|few|.|TRBV2
CASQEGRTGELFF
TGTGCCAGCCAGGAGGGCCGCACCGGGGAGCTGTTTTTT
>TRBJ1-1|many|.|TRBV6-1
CASKGQSMNTEAFF
TGTGCCAGCAAAGGACAGTCAATGAACACTGAAGCTTTCTTT
>TRBJ1-5|few|TRBD1|TRBV6-2/TRBV6-3
CASSHGQGGNQPQHF
TGTGCCAGCAGCCACGGACAGGGTGGCAATCAGCCCCAGCATTTT
>TRBJ1-3|few|.|TRBV29-1
CSVAGSNFSGNTIYF
TGCAGCGTCGCCGGGTCAAACTTTTCTGGAAACACCATATATTTT
>TRBJ1-1|.|.|TRBV2
CASSEAVGPRNPAEAFF
TGTGCCAGCAGTGAAGCGGTTGGCCCTAGGAACCCGGCTGAAGCTTTCTTT
>TRBJ2-3|many|TRBD2|TRBV6-1
CASQAGGDTQYF
TGTGCCAGCCAGGCGGGAGGGGATACGCAGTATTTT
>TRBJ1-5|many|TRBD1|TRBV12-3/TRBV12-4
CASSLLTGAGNQPQHF
TGTGCCAGCAGTTTACTTACAGGGGCGGGTAATCAGCCCCAGCATTTT
>TRBJ2-7|many|.|TRBV28
CASSPQIPFGREQYF
TGTGCCAGCAGTCCCCAGATCCCATTTGGGAGGGAGCAGTACTTC
>TRBJ2-5|.|TRBD2|TRBV20-1
CSANRLADQETQYF
TGCAGTGCTAATCGCCTAGCGGACCAAGAGACCCAGTACTTC
>TRBJ1-2|many|.|TRBV9
CASSEGAGAANYGYTF
TGTGCCAGCAGCGAAGGCGCGGGGGCAGCTAACTATGGCTACACCTTC
>TRBJ2-7|.|TRBD2|TRBV6-2/TRBV6-3
CASSVLLAGGLEQYF
TGTGCCAGCAGCGTGCTACTAGCGGGAGGTCTCGAGCAGTACTTC
>TRBJ2-1|few|.|TRBV29-1
CSVDRDFEQFF
TGCAGCGTCGACCGGGATTTTGAGCAGTTCTTC
>TRBJ1-3|.|TRBD1|TRBV20-1
CSARVAGGYNTIYF
TGCAGTGCTAGAGTCGCAGGGGGCTATAACACCATATATTTT
>TRBJ2-7|.|.|TRBV5-4
CASSFPWTKGLEQYF
TGTGCCAGCAGCTTTCCGTGGACTAAAGGCCTCGAGCAGTACTTC
>TRBJ2-1|few|.|TRBV5-6
CASSLAGLAEEQFF
TGTGCCAGCAGCTTGGCGGGGCTAGCCGAGGAGCAGTTCTTC
>TRBJ2-3|many|TRBD1|TRBV18
CASSRDRRTDTQYF
TGTGCCAGCTCGCGGGACAGGCGCACAGATACGCAGTATTTT
>TRBJ1-5|.|TRBD1|TRBV20-1
CSASYWTGGSSNQPQHF
TGCAGTGCTAGTTATTGGACAGGGGGCTCGAGCAATCAGCCCCAGCATTTT
>TRBJ2-3|many|.|TRBV27
CASSLMVNRAGTDTQYF
TGTGCCAGCAGCCTTATGGTCAACAGGGCTGGCACAGATACGCAGTATTTT
>TRBJ2-1|many|.|TRBV6-1
CASSYGILNEQFF
TGTGCCAGCAGTTACGGGATCTTGAATGAGCAGTTCTTC
>TRBJ2-1|many|.|TRBV5-1
CASSPTRDRKVAAGRNEQFF
TGCGCCAGCAGCCCGACCCGGGACAGAAAAGTGGCGGCGGGAAGGAATGAGCAGTTCTTC
>TRBJ2-1|.|TRBD2|TRBV11-2
CASSLGGGRFNEQFF
TGTGCCAGCAGCTTAGGGGGCGGGAGGTTTAATGAGCAGTTCTTC
>TRBJ2-5|.|.|TRBV19
CASRSGAVETQYF
TGTGCCAGTAGATCGGGGGCAGTAGAGACCCAGTACTTC
>TRBJ2-2|many|TRBD1|TRBV27
CASSLATGVTGELFF
TGTGCCAGCAGTTTAGCAACAGGGGTAACCGGGGAGCTGTTTTTT
>TRBJ2-7|many|TRBD2|TRBV30
CAWKAVRLAGEQYF
TGTGCCTGGAAGGCAGTACGACTAGCTGGCGAGCAGTACTTC
>TRBJ2-7|few|TRBD2|TRBV3-1
CASSPQLAGGPYEQYF
TGTGCCAGCAGCCCACAACTAGCGGGAGGCCCCTACGAGCAGTACTTC
>TRBJ2-2|.|.|TRBV9
CASSVYPGTNTGELFF
TGTGCCAGCAGCGTATACCCGGGCACGAACACCGGGGAGCTGTTTTTT
>TRBJ1-3|.|.|TRBV14
CASSQVRASGNTIYF
TGTGCCAGCAGCCAGGTTCGGGCCTCTGGAAACACCATATATTTT
>TRBJ2-4|many|TRBD1|TRBV7-9
CASSPRGGLAKNIQYF
TGTGCCAGCAGCCCCCGAGGGGGCCTAGCCAAAAACATTCAGTACTTC
>TRBJ1-2|many|.|TRBV12-3/TRBV12-4
CASSFGQGQGYTF
TGTGCCAGCAGTTTCGGGCAGGGGCAAGGCTACACCTTC
>TRBJ1-5|.|TRBD1|TRBV18
CASSPFGTGFHQPQHF
TGTGCCAGCTCACCGTTCGGGACAGGGTTTCATCAGCCCCAGCATTTT
>TRBJ2-5|many|.|TRBV10-1
CASSGGAQETQYF
TGCGCCAGCAGTGGGGGGGCCCAAGAGACCCAGTACTTC
>TRBJ1-5|few|TRBD1|TRBV28
CASSQPGTGSHQPQHF
TGTGCCAGCAGTCAGCCCGGGACAGGGTCTCATCAGCCCCAGCATTTT
>TRBJ2-5|many|TRBD2|TRBV28
CASSLGGLASQYF
TGTGCCAGCAGTTTGGGCGGACTAGCGTCCCAGTACTTC
>TRBJ2-2|.|TRBD2|TRBV7-2
CASSASGRYSGELFF
TGTGCCAGCAGCGCCAGCGGGAGGTACTCCGGGGAGCTGTTTTTT
>TRBJ2-7|many|TRBD2|TRBV3-1
CASSQERTSGFKYEQYF
TGTGCCAGCAGCCAAGAGCGGACTAGCGGGTTTAAGTACGAGCAGTACTTC
>TRBJ1-5|many|.|TRBV29-1
CSVEESANQPQHF
TGCAGCGTTGAAGAATCGGCGAATCAGCCCCAGCATTTT
>TRBJ2-1|many|TRBD2|TRBV7-9
CASSTSGIGTEQFF
TGTGCCAGCAGCACTAGCGGCATTGGGACTGAGCAGTTCTTC
>TRBJ2-5|many|TRBD1|TRBV20-1
CSASEDRYQETQYF
TGCAGTGCTAGCGAGGACAGGTACCAAGAGACCCAGTACTTC
>TRBJ1-5|.|.|TRBV19
CAGWDGNQPQHF
TGTGCCGGCTGGGACGGCAATCAGCCCCAGCATTTT
>TRBJ2-7|many|TRBD1|TRBV2
CASSTGQGALSYEQYF
TGTGCCAGCAGCACCGGACAGGGGGCTTTATCCTACGAGCAGTACTTC
>TRBJ2-7|many|TRBD2|TRBV20-1
CSAAEGTSGYEQYF
TGCAGTGCAGCCGAGGGGACTAGCGGTTACGAGCAGTACTTC
>TRBJ1-6|many|TRBD1|TRBV18
CASSPAGTVNSPLHF
TGTGCCAGCTCACCGGCCGGGACAGTTAATTCACCCCTCCACTTT
>TRBJ2-1|once|.|TRBV28
CASSSGPYEQFF
TGTGCCAGCAGTTCGGGACCGTACGAGCAGTTCTTC